This T cell receptor beta chain was observed in a study of technical replicates of blood from four donors (dated by TCRdb to the late 2010s). Library method: the immunoSEQ multiplex PCR assay. As stored in TCRdb, this immuneACCESS dataset retains in-frame rearrangements with V and J assigned. A fraction of the clones does not appear; measured against another copy, unresolved V genes explain less than half of the discrepancy, and the remainder lacks a known reason. Here the sample has approximately 81,000 clones; approximately 80% occur a single time. Approximately 4% of the sample comes from the top ten. Concerning this clone: Its antigen remains undetermined. No qualities accompany the bases; no much larger clone lies one base away.

Sequencing input: PBMCs. The clonotype was recovered from a human donor in good health. Some clones in this sample may be carry-over from other donors' samples.

The CDR3 corresponds to CASSSGPLVGNTIYF. Read as DNA, the sequence is TGTGCCAGCAGCTCCGGTCCTTTGGTTGGAAACACCATATATTTT. This receptor chain uses TRBV7-6 and TRBJ1-3, with no reliable assignment of the D segment. The CDR3 spans 15 residues, from the cysteine through the phenylalanine. Only the CDR3 portion is preserved as DNA: 45 bases, with reading frame beginning at the first base. Cut back by 4 bases and 3 bases, the V and J ends lie 13 bases apart. Taken from the germline V gene, the CDR1 and CDR2 loops are SGHVS and FNYEAQ. The entire variable domain, with the stretches around the CDR3 drawn from the reference TRBV7-6 and TRBJ1-3 proteins, is GAGVSQSPRYKVTKRGQDVALRCDPISGHVSLYWYRQALGQGPEFLTYFNYEAQQDKSGLPNDRFSAERPEGSISTLTIQRTEQRDSAMYRCASSSGPLVGNTIYFGEGSWLTVV.